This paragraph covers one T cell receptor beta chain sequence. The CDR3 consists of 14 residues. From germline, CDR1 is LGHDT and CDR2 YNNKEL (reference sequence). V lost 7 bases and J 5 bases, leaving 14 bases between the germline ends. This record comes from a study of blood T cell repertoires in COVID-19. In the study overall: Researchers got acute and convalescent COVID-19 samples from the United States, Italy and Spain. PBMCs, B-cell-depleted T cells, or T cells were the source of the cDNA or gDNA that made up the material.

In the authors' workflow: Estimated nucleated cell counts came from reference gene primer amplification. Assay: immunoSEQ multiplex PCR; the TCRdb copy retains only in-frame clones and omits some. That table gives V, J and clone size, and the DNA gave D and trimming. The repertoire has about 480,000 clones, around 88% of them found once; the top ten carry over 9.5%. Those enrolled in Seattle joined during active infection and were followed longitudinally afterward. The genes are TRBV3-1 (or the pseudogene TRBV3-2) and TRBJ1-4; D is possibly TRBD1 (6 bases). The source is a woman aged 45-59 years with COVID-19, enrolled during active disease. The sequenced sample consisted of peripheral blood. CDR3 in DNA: TGTGCCAGCACACCCCAGGGGAAGAATGAAAAACTGTTTTTT. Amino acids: CASTPQGKNEKLFF.